A single TCR beta chain is shown here with its context. The data are from a study of blood T cell repertoires in COVID-19. Libraries were prepared by immunoSEQ multiplex PCR; TCRdb keeps only in-frame clonotypes and omits some of them. The sample includes approximately 200,000 clones, 80% to 90% of them seen just once. V gave up 5 bases and J gave up 1 base; unmatched junction bases: 8. Germline V gives CDR1 MNHEY, CDR2 SMNVEV (reference sequence). The length of the CDR3 is 16 residues. Sequenced input: PBMCs or T cells enriched from blood (not recorded which). The rearrangement uses TRBV27 and TRBJ2-7, with TRBD1 matching 10 bases. The TCR sequence derives from a man aged 35 to 55 who had recovered from COVID-19. The CDR3, as DNA: TGTGCCAGCAGTATCCTGGGGACAGGGGCTTCCTACGAGCAGTACTTC. It is translated as CASSILGTGASYEQYF.